This T cell receptor beta chain was captured in a study of T cells in localized non-small cell lung cancer. On this clone itself: Its antigen is not known.

Method: immunoSEQ multiplex PCR; TCRdb's copy keeps in-frame clones and lacks some. The sample shows roughly 48,000 clones, approximately 80% of them seen only once. Broader study findings: Uninvolved adjacent lung showed peak T cell clonality, exceeding tumor. The appearance of a median roughly 58 of the top 100 tumor clones was seen in adjacent lung.

Trimming shortened V by 2 bases and J by 0 bases, and 14 bases separated the two germline ends. In germline, CDR1 is SGHKS, CDR2 YYEKEE (reference sequence). The CDR3 spans 16 residues. The TCR comes from a man aged 40 to 70 with stage I squamous cell lung carcinoma. This chain uses TRBV5-5 with TRBJ1-2; D not certain. Sequencing was performed on peripheral blood, taken before any cancer treatment. DNA for the CDR3: TGTGCCAGCAGCTTCCAGGTTTTGGGCGCTAACTATGGCTACACCTTC. Amino acids: CASSFQVLGANYGYTF.